The 8 T cell receptor beta chains below come from one sample, sequenced in a study of human T cells and chemical hapten exposure. TCRdb redid the calling of the RACE reads with MiXCR, one entry per CDR3 protein. The top ten clones hold more than 2% of a sample with 95,000 to 150,000 distinct CDR3 sequences, approximately 11% of them seen once. Described time point: patch test 3, about 24 weeks after DPC sensitization. Treatment of the sample: therapeutic diphenylcyclopropenone sensitization with weekly scalp DPC. This sample comprised whole blood, obtained in connection with sensitization to the hapten diphenylcyclopropenone (DPC). These receptor sequences come from a woman aged 45-59 years with alopecia areata. Some clones in this sample may be carry-over from other donors' samples.

J is TRBJ2-3 and V is TRBV27; D might be TRBD1 (6 bases). From germline, CDR1 is MNHEY and CDR2 SMNVEV (reference sequence). This CDR3 comprises 15 residues. V was trimmed by 0 bases and J by 3 bases, leaving 10 bases between them. Here the CDR3 DNA reads TGTGCCAGCAGTTTATCGGGGGCGGAAACAGATACGCAGTATTTT. Protein product: CASSLSGAETDTQYF.

V and J are TRBV27 and TRBJ2-7; unclear D gene. Trimming took 0 bases from V and 7 from J, leaving 10 bases between them. The CDR3 runs to 13 residues. Germline CDR1 is MNHEY and CDR2 is SMNVEV (reference sequence). CDR3 in amino acids: CASSLSIIEEQYF. CDR3 nucleotides: TGTGCCAGCAGTTTATCGATCATAGAGGAGCAGTACTTC.

The chain combines TRBV7-9 with TRBJ1-5, with D maybe TRBD1 (6 bases). Germline CDR1 and CDR2: SEHNR and FQNEAQ (reference sequence). The ends were cut back, 5 bases at V and 4 bases at J, with 15 bases in the middle. This CDR3 has 15 amino acids. The CDR3 bases are TGTGCCAGCAGCGCACTTCTAGGGGGGAATCAGCCCCAGCATTTT. Its protein is CASSALLGGNQPQHF.

The DNA of the CDR3 is TGTGCCAGCAGTGGACAGGGGTTCGCCTATGGCTACACCTTC. Amino acid sequence: CASSGQGFAYGYTF. The chain couples TRBV25-1 to TRBJ1-2; 8 bases agree with TRBD1. Trimming at V came to 4 bases and at J to 4 bases, leaving 5 bases not matched to a gene. The germline V gene encodes CDR1 MGHDK and CDR2 SYGVNS. The CDR3 length is 14 residues.

This clonotype was seen more than once but under ten times. The chain joins TRBV6-6 to TRBJ2-3; TRBD2 matches at 8 bases. This CDR3 has 15 amino acids. V lost 6 bases to trimming and J lost 2 bases; unmatched junction nucleotides: 7. The germline V gene encodes CDR1 MNHNY and CDR2 SVGAGI (reference sequence). CDR3 bases: TGTGCCAGCAGCTCCGGGCGGGGGGTCACAGATACGCAGTATTTT. Encoded protein: CASSSGRGVTDTQYF.

This clonotype was seen at least ten times. J is TRBJ2-4 and V is TRBV20-1, with D possibly being TRBD1 or TRBD2 (6 bases each). This CDR3 is built from 13 residues. V was trimmed by 6 bases and J by 3 bases, leaving 12 bases between them. CDR1 is DFQATT and CDR2 is SNEGSKA in the germline V gene (reference sequence). CDR3 DNA sequence: TGCAGTGCATCACAGGGAGGCAAAAACATTCAGTACTTC. Translation gives CSASQGGKNIQYF.

The rearrangement links TRBV14 to TRBJ2-1; 9 nucleotides align to TRBD1. The CDR3 loop spans 17 amino acids. The V and J ends lost 1 base and 3 bases, in that order; junction bases with no gene match: 7. Germline V gives CDR1 SGHDN, CDR2 FVKESK. In nucleotides, the CDR3 is TGTGCCAGCAGCCAAGTCCAGGGACAGGGTAACTACAATGAGCAGTTCTTC. It codes for CASSQVQGQGNYNEQFF.

This clonotype was detected a few times. The genes are TRBV6-1 and TRBJ1-4; D is unresolved. Trimming took 9 bases from V and 4 from J, leaving 9 bases between them. The CDR3 is 12 amino acids. Per germline, CDR1 MNHNS and CDR2 SASEGT. The CDR3 loop reads CASGRINEKLFF. CDR3 coding DNA: TGTGCCAGTGGACGGATTAATGAAAAACTGTTTTTT.